This record concerns one TCR beta chain sequence. This receptor's antigen is unknown. Germline is not matched at one junction end, which may reflect a read error. This sample was included in a study of blood T cells in healthy people across ages (dated by TCRdb to 2014 to 2015). In the study overall: In model experiments, roughly one uniquely barcoded TCR beta cDNA molecule per two T cells was captured by template switching. Age-related changes in TCR beta repertoire diversity were measured in the study by deep sequencing normalized with unique cDNA molecular identifiers. Four age groups were formed from the donors: young (average approximately 15 years), middle-aged (approximately 40), aged (under 70) and long-lived (about 80). Two additional independent replicas of 1 million unique cDNA reads from the same blood draw were analyzed for two donors (one aged 18 to 29 and one aged 80 or older).

Here is what the overall study found, with its caveats: Compared with the aged group, more naive CD4+ T cells, fewer expanded clones and increased TCR diversity were shown by the long-lived group, suggesting age selection. Estimates of total diversity based on one million sequenced T cells were considered lower bounds and underestimates. A strong correlation was found between observed TCR beta diversity and the percentage of naive T cells measured by flow cytometry. The CMV infection status of donors was not known, potentially confounding age-related changes in expanded clonotypes. Since profiling was done on bulk unsorted PBMCs, naive and antigen-experienced compartments could not be conclusively compared. Observed TCR beta diversity per million T cells fell roughly linearly with age, and a significant reduction was already apparent by age roughly 41.

As encoded in the germline V gene, CDR1 is SGHTA while CDR2 is FQGNSA. CDR3 length: 15 amino acids, cysteine to phenylalanine. Here the CDR3 DNA is all that survives: 45 bases in frame from base 1. The library was prepared using 5' RACE. Reads for this sample came from an Illumina HiSeq 2500. A second PCR of roughly 6 to 11 cycles was run with a J-beta primer mix and a sample-barcoded 5' primer. Each TCR beta cDNA molecule received a unique molecular identifier from a template-switch 5' adaptor carrying 12 random nucleotides. At least 2.5 million CDR3-containing paired-end reads were obtained from each sample. The Mint cDNA synthesis kit, primed by a TRBC-specific oligonucleotide, was used to synthesize first-strand cDNA from all RNA. After uracil-DNA glycosylase treatment, a first 18-cycle PCR used universal primers M1SS and BC2_uni_R on all cDNA. The authors' pipeline ran thus. For normalization, 1 million high-quality reads were randomly selected from each sample, with every read carrying a distinct molecular identifier. Instead of being binned into consensus sequences, reads with shared molecular identifiers were discarded. MiTCR, run with a Q25 quality threshold and the strictest error-elimination algorithm, handled CDR3 identification, clonotype clustering and error correction. A nonparametric unseen species model using Euler transformation provided a lower-bound estimate of total TCR beta diversity. Through fastp at Q25 and MiXCR, TCRdb rebuilt clones from the public reads, retaining in-frame beta chains. Here each entry gathers all rows of one CDR3 protein and keeps the most common genes and DNA. TCRdb, rather than the study authors, made the V and J calls. The sample records roughly 500,000 distinct CDR3 sequences, less than 25% of which are singletons. Around 10% of the sample is taken by the ten largest.

Donors were around 37 systemically healthy Caucasian individuals from Russia aged roughly 6 to 100 years. Each donor gave 8 to 10 milliliters of peripheral blood, drawn into EDTA-treated Vacutainer tubes. Ficoll-Paque density-gradient centrifugation was used to isolate PBMCs, with at least 7 million obtained per sample. Total RNA was extracted from PBMCs with Trizol reagent, with at least 5.5 micrograms obtained per sample. For every donor, flow cytometry on a PBMC aliquot measured the percentage of naive CD45RAhigh/CD27high T cells. The same sample was also used in a study of T cells of mothers and their children. As noted in the second study: Donors were nine systemically healthy Caucasian individuals: three mothers and their six children. cDNA synthesis consumed the entire amount of extracted RNA, loaded at around 1.5 ug RNA in each 15 ul reaction. In the second PCR, the M1S primer introduced both the sample barcodes and 2-4 random nucleotides. Each mother yielded over 10 million TCR beta CDR3 reads and each child roughly 3.1 million reads. Thymic selection similarly shapes TCR recombination output in related and unrelated pairs, with minor effect from inherited differences. Normalized repertoire overlap was always slightly but never significantly higher in related than unrelated mother-child pairs. With a sensitivity of 90 to 100 clones per million clonotypes, no persistent microchimeric T cell clones were detected. To look for features that set related mother-child pairs apart from unrelated individuals, the researchers ran deep NGS to compare the TCR beta repertoires of mothers and children. On average, the children were roughly 11 +/- 4 years old, while the mothers were about 38 +/- 4 years old. After adapter ligation with NEBNext reagents, the libraries were sequenced on Illumina HiSeq 2000 with 100+100 nt paired-end reads. To prevent cross-contamination, the mother and child libraries were prepared one month apart and sequenced in separate runs. Each donor had between 500,000 and 2,000,000 distinct TCR beta clonotypes identified. Naive TCR beta clonotypes were estimated from low-frequency clonotypes matched to each donor's FACS-determined naive share, without sorting.

The sequence came from a boy aged 5-17 years in good health. Here the chain combines TRBV7-2 and TRBJ2-3, and 9 bases in between align with TRBD2. Sequencing was done on a sample of blood. The CDR3 protein sequence reads: CASSSRAGGTDTRYF. Read as DNA, the sequence is TGTGCCAGCAGCTCGAGAGCGGGGGGCACAGATACGCGGTATTTT.